Below, 15 T cell receptor beta chains from the same sample are listed, as sequenced in a study of immune heterogeneity within non-small cell lung tumors. TCR beta CDR3 regions came from multiplex PCR with 32 forward V and 13 reverse J primers. TCRdb called the multiplex PCR reads again in MiXCR, with one record for every CDR3 protein. This table holds fewer than 25,000 distinct CDR3 sequences, 25% to 30% found once. Each sample used approximately 550 ng of genomic DNA from bulk tumor tissue. Surgical sampling yielded several biopsies per primary tumor (spaced far apart). Curative surgery was performed on patients who had untreated, newly diagnosed non-small cell lung cancer. The material sequenced was lung tumor tissue. Source of these receptors: a man aged 35 to 55 with non-small cell lung cancer.

About this clonotype itself: At one boundary the junction diverges from the germline segment, which might be a read error. The chain employs TRBV5-6 and TRBJ1-1; the D is unclear. Looked up from germline, CDR1 is SGHDT and CDR2 is YYEEEE. The CDR3 is 11 residues long. The CDR3 DNA sequence: TGTGCCAGCAGCTTAGGAACTGAAGATTTCTTT. The encoded protein is CASSLGTEDFF.

This clonotype showed up many times. J is TRBJ2-5 and V is TRBV9; tentatively, D is TRBD1 (6 bases). Looked up from germline, CDR1 is SGDLS and CDR2 is YYNGEE. The CDR3 is 12 amino acids. Trimming left V 4 bases short and J 5 bases short, with 9 bases between. The CDR3 sequence: CASSQQGETQYF. In nucleotides, the CDR3 is TGTGCCAGCAGCCAACAGGGCGAGACCCAGTACTTC.

A remark on this clonotype: A much larger clone is a single base away; this may be a read error. The chain recombines TRBV20-1 with TRBJ1-1, with 7 bases fitting TRBD1. Germline V gene data show CDR1 as DFQATT and CDR2 as SNEGSKA (reference sequence). The CDR3 is made up of 14 amino acids. CDR3 sequence reads: CGAQGVGQGTEAFF. In DNA form, the CDR3 reads TGCGGCGCCCAGGGGGTGGGCCAAGGCACTGAAGCTTTCTTT.

As for this clonotype: This clone may be a read error of a much larger clone one base away. The chain uses TRBV7-3 and TRBJ1-2, with a possible D match to TRBD1 (6 bases). The CDR3 spans 14 residues. Germline CDR1 is SGHTA and CDR2 is FQGTGA. CDR3 DNA sequence: TGTGCCAGCAGCTTAGTTAAAACAGGGACCGGCTACCCCTTC. Residues: CASSLVKTGTGYPF.

As for this clonotype: The junction departs from germline at one end; a sequencing error may be responsible. This sequence joins TRBV10-2 and TRBJ1-1, with no clear D. CDR1 and CDR2 (germline): WSHSY, SAAADI. This CDR3 is built from 13 residues. CDR3 region: CASSLGIVTEAFF. CDR3 coding DNA: TGCGCCAGCAGCCTAGGAATTGTCACTGAGGCTTTCTTT.

This clonotype was recorded many times. This chain joins TRBV5-1 and TRBJ2-2; D is unresolved. Trimming pared 1 base from V and 6 bases from J, leaving 10 bases between. There are 14 residues in the CDR3. CDR1 and CDR2 from the germline V gene are SGHRS and YFSETQ. The CDR3 spells CASSLYEQPGELFF. In DNA, the CDR3 is TGCGCCAGCAGCTTGTACGAGCAACCCGGGGAGCTGTTTTTT.

This clonotype was picked up many times. This chain uses TRBV9 with TRBJ2-6; 7 bases agree with TRBD1. The junction had 4 bases not matched to a gene; V was cut back by 6 bases and J by 4 bases. The length of the CDR3 is 14 residues. The germline V gene encodes CDR1 SGDLS and CDR2 YYNGEE. The CDR3 coding sequence is TGTGCCAGCACCGACAGGGCCGGGGCCAACGTCCTGACTTTC. Amino acids: CASTDRAGANVLTF.

This clonotype is termed medium-sized. The gene calls are TRBV2 and TRBJ1-5, with D perhaps matching TRBD1 (6 bases). The CDR3 loop spans 13 amino acids. Germline-derived CDR1 and CDR2 are SNHLY and FYNNEI. Deletions cut 6 bases from V and 1 base from J, with 7 bases between. In DNA form, the CDR3 reads TGTGCCAGCAGCGACAGGAGCAATCAGCCCCAGCATTTT. Translation: CASSDRSNQPQHF. Together with reference TRBV2 and TRBJ1-5, the CDR3 gives the full variable domain: EPEVTQTPSHQVTQMGQEVILRCVPISNHLYFYWYRQILGQKVEFLVSFYNNEISEKSEIFDDQFSVERPDGSNFTLKIRSTKLEDSAMYFCASSDRSNQPQHFGDGTRLSIL.

The gene calls are TRBV5-1 and TRBJ2-1, with D possibly matching TRBD2 (6 bases). The CDR3 length is 16 residues. Germline V gene lookup returns CDR1 SGHRS and CDR2 YFSETQ. V was pared by 6 bases and J by 0 bases, with 16 bases between. CDR3 amino acids: CASKPLARSSYNEQFF. In DNA, the CDR3 is TGCGCCAGCAAACCTCTAGCGCGCAGCTCCTACAATGAGCAGTTCTTC.

This clonotype has more than one count but fewer than ten. The V call is TRBV7-9, the J call TRBJ1-1, with D perhaps TRBD1 (6 bases). This CDR3 spans 11 amino acids. CDR1 and CDR2 (germline): SEHNR, FQNEAQ (reference sequence). V was pared by 5 bases and J by 10 bases, with 11 bases between. DNA for the CDR3: TGTGCCAGCAGCAACCGAGGGGGAGCTTTCTTT. Translating gives CASSNRGGAFF.

This clonotype occurred many times. V gene TRBV19 combines with J gene TRBJ2-1; D not resolved. The CDR3 runs to 12 residues. The germline V and J ends were trimmed by 6 bases and 3 bases, with 6 bases remaining between them. Per germline, CDR1 LNHDA and CDR2 SQIVND (reference sequence). The CDR3 DNA sequence: TGTGCCAGTAGGGCAGACTACAATGAGCAGTTCTTC. It codes for CASRADYNEQFF.

This chain links TRBV3-2 with TRBJ2-1; the DNA was not compared with TRBD1, the D call given in the table. TRBV3-2 is flagged as a pseudogene. The CDR3 sequence is 12 residues long. In DNA, the CDR3 is TGTCCGGGGCAGGGGCGGTACAATGAGCAGTTCTTC. It specifies CPGQGRYNEQFF.

The genes are TRBV25-1 and TRBJ2-7, with TRBD1 matching over 11 bases. V was clipped by 6 bases and J by 5 bases; unmatched bases: 3. The CDR3 sequence is 13 residues long. Germline assignment: CDR1 MGHDK and CDR2 SYGVNS. CDR3 DNA: TGTGCCAGCAGGGACAGGGGGCTGGACGAGCAGTACTTC. Its protein product is CASRDRGLDEQYF.

With regard to this clonotype: One end of the junction varies from germline; a read error may be responsible. This sequence joins TRBV11-2 and TRBJ2-7, with D perhaps matching TRBD1 (7 bases). Germline V lookup: CDR1 SGHAT, CDR2 FQNNGV. This CDR3 has 13 amino acids. CDR3: CASGGDSLYELYF. CDR3 nucleotides: TGTGCCAGCGGAGGGGACAGCCTCTACGAGCTGTACTTC.

This clonotype is termed medium-sized. CDR3 nucleotide sequence: TGTGCCAGCAGTGAACTTGAGCAGTACTTC. It specifies CASSELEQYF. The V gene is TRBV2, the J gene TRBJ2-7, with D uncertain. CDR1 is SNHLY and CDR2 is FYNNEI in the germline V gene. The CDR3 loop spans 10 amino acids. V lost 2 bases to trimming and J lost 7 bases, with 3 bases between them.